This T cell receptor (beta chain) was obtained from a study of blood T cells in healthy people across ages. On the study more broadly: With template switching, about one barcoded beta molecule was captured per two T cells. General study points: Diversity estimated from one million T cells was considered an underestimate. Age advanced and TCR beta diversity per million T cells fell, roughly linearly.

The sample holds a few counts of this clonotype. Its antigen remains unknown. Isolated PBMCs totaled at least 7 million in each sample. V was clipped by 6 bases and J by 7 bases; unmatched bases: 12. CDR3 length equals 14 residues. Germline V gives CDR1 DFQATT, CDR2 SNEGSKA (reference sequence). A J-beta primer mix and a sample-barcoded 5' primer were used in a second PCR of about 7 to 11 cycles. TCRdb re-called the 5' RACE reads through MiXCR, storing one row per CDR3 protein. In the table there are hundreds of thousands of distinct CDR3 sequences, 58% of which are singletons. The chain employs TRBV20-1 and TRBJ2-1, with 7 bases that match TRBD2. Specimen: blood. This sequence originates from a young man in good health. CDR3 sequence (DNA): TGCAGTGCCCAGACGGGGGGTAGAGATAATGAGCAGTTCTTC. Its protein product is CSAQTGGRDNEQFF.